This T cell receptor beta chain was captured by sequencing in a study of T cell responses to AZD1222 COVID-19 vaccine. The method was immunoSEQ multiplex PCR; TCRdb's version includes in-frame clones alone and lacks a portion of them. Among roughly 120,000 clones listed, 70% to 90% were seen once. This material consisted of peripheral blood, taken on day 0 of AZD1222 vaccination. The clonotype comes from an adult in good health.

CDR3: CASSARQGAPDTQYF. In nucleotides, the CDR3 is TGTGCCAGCAGCGCCCGACAGGGGGCCCCAGATACGCAGTATTTT. The chain joins TRBV9 to TRBJ2-3, with 10 bases lining up with TRBD1. The CDR3 extends over 15 amino acids. The V segment lost 3 bases and the J segment 4 bases; nucleotides outside the gene matches: 5. Germline V lookup: CDR1 SGDLS, CDR2 YYNGEE.